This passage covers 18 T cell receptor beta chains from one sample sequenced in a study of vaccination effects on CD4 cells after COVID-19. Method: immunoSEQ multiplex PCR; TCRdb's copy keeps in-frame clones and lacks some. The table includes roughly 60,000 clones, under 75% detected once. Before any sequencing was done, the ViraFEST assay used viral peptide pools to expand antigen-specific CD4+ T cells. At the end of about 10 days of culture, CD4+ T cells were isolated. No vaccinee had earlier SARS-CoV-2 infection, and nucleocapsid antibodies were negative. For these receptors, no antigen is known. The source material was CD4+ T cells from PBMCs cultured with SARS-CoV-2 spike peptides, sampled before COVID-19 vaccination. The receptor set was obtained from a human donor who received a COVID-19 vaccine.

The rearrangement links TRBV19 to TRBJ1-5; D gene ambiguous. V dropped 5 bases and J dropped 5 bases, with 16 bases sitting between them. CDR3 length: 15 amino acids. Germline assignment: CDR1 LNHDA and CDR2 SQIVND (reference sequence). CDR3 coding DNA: TGTGCCAGTAGTCGGGAGGGCCAGTATCATCAGCCCCAGCATTTT. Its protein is CASSREGQYHQPQHF. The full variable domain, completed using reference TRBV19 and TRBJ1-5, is DGGITQSPKYLFRKEGQNVTLSCEQNLNHDAMYWYRQDPGQGLRLIYYSQIVNDFQKGDIAEGYSVSREKKESFPLTVTSAQKNPTAFYLCASSREGQYHQPQHFGDGTRLSIL.

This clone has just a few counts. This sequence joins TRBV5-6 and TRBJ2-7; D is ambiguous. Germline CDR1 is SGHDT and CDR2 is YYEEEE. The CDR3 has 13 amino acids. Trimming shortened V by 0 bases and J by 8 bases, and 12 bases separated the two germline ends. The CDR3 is CASSLDVTSKQYF. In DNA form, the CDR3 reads TGTGCCAGCAGCTTGGATGTTACGTCGAAGCAGTACTTC.

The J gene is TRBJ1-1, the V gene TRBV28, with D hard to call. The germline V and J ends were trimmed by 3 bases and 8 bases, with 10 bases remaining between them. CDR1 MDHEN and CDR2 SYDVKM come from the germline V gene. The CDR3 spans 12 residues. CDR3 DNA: TGTGCCAGCAGTTTCCCGCTACGAGAAGCTTTCTTT. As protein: CASSFPLREAFF.

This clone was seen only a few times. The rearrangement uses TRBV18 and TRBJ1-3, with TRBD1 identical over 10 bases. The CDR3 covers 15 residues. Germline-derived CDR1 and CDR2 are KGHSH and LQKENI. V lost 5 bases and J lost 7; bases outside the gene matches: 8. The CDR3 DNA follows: TGTGCCAGCTCATCGGCGCCGGGACAGGGGAACACCATATATTTT. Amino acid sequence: CASSSAPGQGNTIYF.

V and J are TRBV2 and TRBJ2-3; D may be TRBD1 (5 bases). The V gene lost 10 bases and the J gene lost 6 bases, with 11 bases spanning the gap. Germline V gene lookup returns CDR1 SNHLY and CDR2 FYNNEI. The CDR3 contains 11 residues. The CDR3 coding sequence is TGTGCCACCCTATCAGGGGATACGCAGTATTTT. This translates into CATLSGDTQYF.

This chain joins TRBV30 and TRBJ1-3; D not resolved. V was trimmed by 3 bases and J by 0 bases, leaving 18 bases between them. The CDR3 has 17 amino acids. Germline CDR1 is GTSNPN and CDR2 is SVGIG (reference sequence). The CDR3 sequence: CAWRSRVGRASGNTIYF. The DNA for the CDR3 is TGTGCCTGGAGGTCTAGAGTAGGTCGGGCCTCTGGAAACACCATATATTTT.

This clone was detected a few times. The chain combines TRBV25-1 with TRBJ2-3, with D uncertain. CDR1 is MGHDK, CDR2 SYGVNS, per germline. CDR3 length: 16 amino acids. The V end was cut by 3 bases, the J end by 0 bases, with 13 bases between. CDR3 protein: CASSEAQHTSTDTQYF. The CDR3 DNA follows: TGTGCCAGCAGTGAGGCGCAGCATACTAGCACAGATACGCAGTATTTT.

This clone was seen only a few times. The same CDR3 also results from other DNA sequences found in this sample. CDR3 sequence (DNA): TGTGCCTGGAGTGTAGGAGGAAAACTGTTTTTT. Its protein is CAWSVGGKLFF. This chain connects TRBV30 to TRBJ1-4; no clear D. Looked up from germline, CDR1 is GTSNPN and CDR2 is SVGIG (reference sequence). V lost 0 bases and J lost 10, with 6 bases in between. The CDR3 runs to 11 residues.

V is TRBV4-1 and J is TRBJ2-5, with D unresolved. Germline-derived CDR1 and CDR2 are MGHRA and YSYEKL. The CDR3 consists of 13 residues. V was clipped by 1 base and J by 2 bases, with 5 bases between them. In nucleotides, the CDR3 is TGCGCCAGCAGCCAAGGTAGACAAGAGACCCAGTACTTC. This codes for CASSQGRQETQYF.

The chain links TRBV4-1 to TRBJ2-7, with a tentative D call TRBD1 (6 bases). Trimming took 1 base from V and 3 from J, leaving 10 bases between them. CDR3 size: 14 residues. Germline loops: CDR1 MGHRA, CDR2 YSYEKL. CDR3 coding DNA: TGCGCCAGCAGCCAAGCCGACAGGAACTACGAGCAGTACTTC. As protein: CASSQADRNYEQYF.

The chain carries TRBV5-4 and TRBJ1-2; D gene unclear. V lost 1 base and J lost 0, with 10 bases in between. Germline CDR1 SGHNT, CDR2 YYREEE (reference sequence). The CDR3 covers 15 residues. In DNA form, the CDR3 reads TGTGCCAGCAGCTTGCCCGCGTCTTCTAACTATGGCTACACCTTC. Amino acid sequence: CASSLPASSNYGYTF.

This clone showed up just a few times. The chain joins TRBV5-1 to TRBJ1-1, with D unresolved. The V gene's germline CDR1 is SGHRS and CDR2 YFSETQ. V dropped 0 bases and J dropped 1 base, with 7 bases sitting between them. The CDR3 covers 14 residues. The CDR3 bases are TGCGCCAGCAGCTTGGATAGTCAGAACACTGAAGCTTTCTTT. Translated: CASSLDSQNTEAFF.

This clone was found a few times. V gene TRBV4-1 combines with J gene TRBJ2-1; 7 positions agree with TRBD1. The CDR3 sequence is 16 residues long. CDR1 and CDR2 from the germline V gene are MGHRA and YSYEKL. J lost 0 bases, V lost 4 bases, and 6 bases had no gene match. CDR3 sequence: CASSRARDSSYNEQFF. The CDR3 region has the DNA TGCGCCAGCAGCCGGGCCAGGGACAGCTCCTACAATGAGCAGTTCTTC.

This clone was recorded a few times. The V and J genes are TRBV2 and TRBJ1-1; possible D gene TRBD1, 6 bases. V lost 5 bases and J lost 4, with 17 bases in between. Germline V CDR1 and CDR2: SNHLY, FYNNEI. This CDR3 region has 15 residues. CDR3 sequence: CASSLDSRGVTEAFF. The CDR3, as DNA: TGTGCCAGCAGTCTGGACAGCAGAGGAGTCACTGAAGCTTTCTTT.

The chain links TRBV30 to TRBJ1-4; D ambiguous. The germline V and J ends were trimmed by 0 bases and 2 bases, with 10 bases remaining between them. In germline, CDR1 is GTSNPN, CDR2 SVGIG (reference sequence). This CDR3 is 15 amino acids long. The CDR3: CAWSVSTRTNEKLFF. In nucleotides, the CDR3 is TGTGCCTGGAGTGTTTCGACTAGGACTAATGAAAAACTGTTTTTT.

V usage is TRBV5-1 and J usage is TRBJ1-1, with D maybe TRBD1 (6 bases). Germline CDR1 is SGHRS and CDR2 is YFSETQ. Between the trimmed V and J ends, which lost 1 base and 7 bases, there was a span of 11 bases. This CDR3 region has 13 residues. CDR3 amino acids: CASSLPDRIEAFF. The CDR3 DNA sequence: TGCGCCAGCAGCTTGCCTGACAGGATTGAAGCTTTCTTT.

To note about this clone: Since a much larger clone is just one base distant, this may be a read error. The CDR3: CASSPDTGELFF. As DNA, the CDR3 is TGTGCCAGCAGCCCAGACACCGGGGAGCTGTTTTTT. The genes are TRBV7-3 and TRBJ2-2, with D unresolved. The CDR3 totals 12 residues. The germline V gene has CDR1 SGHTA and CDR2 FQGTGA. Between the trimmed V and J ends, which lost 5 bases and 3 bases, there was a span of 4 bases.

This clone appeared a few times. CDR3 protein: CASSGGAFTYEQYF. The CDR3 DNA follows: TGCGCCAGCAGCGGAGGGGCCTTCACCTACGAGCAGTACTTC. The V gene is TRBV5-1, the J gene TRBJ2-7, with D maybe TRBD2 (6 bases). CDR3 size: 14 residues. Trimming stripped 4 bases from V and 2 bases from J, with 13 bases between. CDR1 and CDR2 from the germline V gene are SGHRS and YFSETQ.